The T cell receptor beta chain under discussion was sequenced for a study of neoadjuvant nivolumab and ipilimumab in lung cancer. The study, taken as a whole, reports: Blood richness before therapy tracked richness in tumors resected after neoadjuvant therapy.

TCRdb's table, derived via immunoSEQ multiplex PCR, lists solely in-frame clones and lacks some. The repertoire holds about 4,000 clones, roughly three quarters seen once, with more than 4% in the top ten. V was clipped by 6 bases and J by 5 bases; unmatched bases: 7. Germline assignment: CDR1 MNHNY and CDR2 SVGAGI (reference sequence). This CDR3 has 15 amino acids. Comment on this clone: Its specificity is unknown.

The chain employs TRBV6-6 and TRBJ2-2; 9 bases align to TRBD1. The sequence derives from an adult with non-small cell lung cancer. The sample here was peripheral blood, taken after neoadjuvant nivolumab, alone or with ipilimumab, at or shortly before surgery. The CDR3 protein is CASSGGQGRTGELFF. CDR3 DNA: TGTGCCAGCAGCGGCGGACAGGGGAGGACCGGGGAGCTGTTTTTT.